This is a list of T cell receptor beta chains from one sample in a study of cytomegalovirus exposure and HLA in healthy donors. Profiled with immunoSEQ multiplex PCR; TCRdb holds only in-frame clones, not every one. Of about 70,000 clones in the sample, roughly 90% are singletons; the top ten hold approximately 1.9%. Sequencing was performed on PBMCs. Receptors originate from a woman in her 30s in good health and CMV-seronegative. Both conserved end residues are part of each CDR3. D genes are given only for firm matches. Expanded clones are given a class, and other clones once, few, many or no size at all.

D	size	V	J	length	CDR3	DNA
.	.	TRBV7-7	TRBJ2-1	13	CASSSRGRNEQFF	TGTGCTAGCAGCTCCCGGGGTAGAAATGAGCAGTTCTTC
TRBD1	.	TRBV7-2	TRBJ1-1	13	CASSLQGATEAFF	TGTGCCAGCAGCTTACAGGGGGCCACTGAAGCTTTCTTT
.	once	TRBV5-1	TRBJ1-6	15	CASSLARGTDSPLHF	TGCGCCAGCAGCTTGGCGAGGGGGACCGATTCACCCCTCCACTTT
TRBD2	.	TRBV7-9	TRBJ2-1	15	CSSSPPGGGYNEQFF	TGTTCCAGCAGCCCCCCGGGGGGTGGCTACAATGAGCAGTTCTTC
TRBD1	once	TRBV28	TRBJ2-6	15	CASSLRGPGANVLTF	TGTGCCAGCAGTTTAAGGGGGCCTGGGGCCAACGTCCTGACTTTC
TRBD1	.	TRBV25-1	TRBJ1-2	15	CASRNSGTGAHGYTF	TGTGCCAGCAGAAATTCCGGGACAGGAGCCCATGGCTACACCTTC
TRBD2	.	TRBV7-9	TRBJ2-5	14	CASSGKAGGETQYF	TGTGCCAGCAGCGGAAAGGCGGGAGGAGAGACCCAGTACTTC
.	.	TRBV2	TRBJ2-5	15	CASSEMIGVYETQYF	TGTGCCAGCAGTGAAATGATAGGGGTGTACGAGACCCAGTACTTC
TRBD1	.	TRBV7-6	TRBJ2-1	16	CASSFTTGDWDNEQFF	TGTGCCAGCAGCTTCACGACAGGGGATTGGGACAATGAGCAGTTCTTC
.	.	TRBV4-2	TRBJ2-7	15	CASRGQTGEGYEQYF	TGTGCCAGCAGAGGGCAGACAGGGGAGGGATACGAGCAGTACTTC
TRBD2	.	TRBV4-1	TRBJ2-1	15	CASSHTSGMTPGQFF	TGCGCCAGCAGCCACACTAGCGGGATGACCCCGGGGCAGTTCTTC
TRBD2	once	TRBV7-3	TRBJ2-1	15	CASSSLRTSYNEQFF	TGTGCCAGCAGCTCACTAAGGACTAGCTACAATGAGCAGTTCTTC
TRBD2	.	TRBV7-9	TRBJ2-3	14	CASSPGLAGDTQYF	TGTGCCAGCAGCCCCGGACTAGCGGGGGATACGCAGTATTTT
.	.	TRBV9	TRBJ1-3	15	CASSVQGRGGNTIYF	TGTGCCAGCAGCGTTCAGGGGCGCGGGGGAAACACCATATATTTT
TRBD1	.	TRBV30	TRBJ2-5	16	CAWSRRQGFHGETQYF	TGTGCCTGGAGTAGGAGACAGGGGTTTCACGGGGAGACCCAGTACTTC
.	once	TRBV25-1	TRBJ1-6	13	CASSANYNSPLHF	TGTGCCAGCAGTGCAAACTATAATTCACCCCTCCACTTT
.	.	TRBV2	TRBJ2-3	15	CASSEERPSVDTQYF	TGTGCCAGCAGTGAAGAGCGGCCGTCGGTAGATACGCAGTATTTT
.	.	TRBV5-1	TRBJ1-1	16	CASSSKQGPRHTEAFF	TGCGCCAGCAGCTCCAAACAGGGTCCCCGCCACACTGAAGCTTTCTTT
.	.	TRBV19	TRBJ1-5	16	CASSKGRGYSNQPQHF	TGTGCCAGTAGTAAGGGAAGGGGGTATAGCAATCAGCCCCAGCATTTT
TRBD1	.	TRBV11-2	TRBJ1-1	15	CASSPGTGYNTEAFF	TGTGCCAGCAGCCCTGGGACAGGATATAACACTGAAGCTTTCTTT
.	.	TRBV18	TRBJ1-1	13	CASSRSKDTEAFF	TGTGCCAGCTCACGGAGTAAGGACACTGAAGCTTTCTTT
TRBD1	.	TRBV5-1	TRBJ2-1	15	CASSSGTGGANEQFF	TGCGCCAGCAGCTCGGGGACAGGGGGTGCTAATGAGCAGTTCTTC
.	.	TRBV11-1	TRBJ2-5	15	CASSPERHIQETQYF	TGTGCCAGCAGCCCCGAGAGGCACATCCAAGAGACCCAGTACTTC
.	.	TRBV18	TRBJ1-1	13	CASSPREGSEAFF	TGTGCCAGCTCACCCAGGGAGGGCAGTGAAGCTTTCTTT
TRBD2	.	TRBV27	TRBJ2-5	14	CASSLLAGGETQYF	TGTGCCAGCAGTTTACTAGCGGGAGGGGAGACCCAGTACTTC
.	.	TRBV12-2	TRBJ1-1	14	CASRFSSRSTEVFF	TGTGCAAGTCGCTTCTCCTCCAGGTCCACTGAAGTTTTCTTT